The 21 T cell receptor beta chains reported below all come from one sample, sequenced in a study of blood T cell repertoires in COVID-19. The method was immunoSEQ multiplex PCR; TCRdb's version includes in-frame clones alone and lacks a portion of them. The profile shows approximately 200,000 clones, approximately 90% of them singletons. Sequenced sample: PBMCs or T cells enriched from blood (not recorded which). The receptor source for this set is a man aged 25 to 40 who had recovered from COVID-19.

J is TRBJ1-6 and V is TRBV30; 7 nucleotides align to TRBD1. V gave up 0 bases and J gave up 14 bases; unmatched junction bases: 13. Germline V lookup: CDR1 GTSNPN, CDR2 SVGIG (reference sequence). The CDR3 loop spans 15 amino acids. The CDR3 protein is CAWSVRQGLGITLHF. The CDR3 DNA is TGTGCCTGGAGTGTAAGACAGGGACTTGGAATCACCCTCCACTTT.

The CDR3 sequence: CASSIPGQGNTEAFF. The CDR3 DNA sequence: TGTGCCAGTAGTATTCCGGGACAGGGGAACACTGAAGCTTTCTTT. The chain is built from TRBV19 and TRBJ1-1; 9 positions match TRBD1. V lost 3 bases, J lost 1 base, and 3 bases stayed unmatched. From germline, CDR1 is LNHDA and CDR2 SQIVND (reference sequence). CDR3 length equals 15 residues.

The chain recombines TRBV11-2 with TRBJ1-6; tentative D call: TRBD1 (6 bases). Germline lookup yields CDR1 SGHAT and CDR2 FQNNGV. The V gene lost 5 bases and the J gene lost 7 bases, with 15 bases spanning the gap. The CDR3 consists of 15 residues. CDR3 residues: CASSATGQRNSPLHF. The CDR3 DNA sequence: TGTGCCAGCAGCGCGACAGGTCAGCGGAATTCACCCCTCCACTTT. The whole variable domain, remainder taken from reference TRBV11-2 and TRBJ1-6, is EAGVAQSPRYKIIEKRQSVAFWCNPISGHATLYWYQQILGQGPKLLIQFQNNGVVDDSQLPKDRFSAERLKGVDSTLKIQPAKLEDSAVYLCASSATGQRNSPLHFGNGTRLTVT.

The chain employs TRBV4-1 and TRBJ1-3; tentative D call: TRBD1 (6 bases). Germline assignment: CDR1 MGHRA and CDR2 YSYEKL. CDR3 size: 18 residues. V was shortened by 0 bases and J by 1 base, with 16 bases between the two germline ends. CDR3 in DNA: TGCGCCAGCAGCCAAGATCCCGACGGGACAAGGTCTGGAAACACCATATATTTT. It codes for CASSQDPDGTRSGNTIYF.

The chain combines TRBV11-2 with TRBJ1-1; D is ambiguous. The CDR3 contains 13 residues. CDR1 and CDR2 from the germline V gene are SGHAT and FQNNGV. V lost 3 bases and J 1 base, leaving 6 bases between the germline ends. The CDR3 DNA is TGTGCCAGCAGCTTCTCGGGGAACACTGAAGCTTTCTTT. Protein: CASSFSGNTEAFF.

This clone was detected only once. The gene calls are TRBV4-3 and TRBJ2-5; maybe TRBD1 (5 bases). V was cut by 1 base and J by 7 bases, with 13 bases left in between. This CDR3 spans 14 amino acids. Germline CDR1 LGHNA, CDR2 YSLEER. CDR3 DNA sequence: TGCGCCAGCAGCCAAGCCGGGCAGGGTGGGACCCAGTACTTC. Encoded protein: CASSQAGQGGTQYF.

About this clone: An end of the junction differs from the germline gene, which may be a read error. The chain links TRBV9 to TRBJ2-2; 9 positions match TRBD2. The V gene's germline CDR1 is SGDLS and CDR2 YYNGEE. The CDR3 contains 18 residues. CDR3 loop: CTSSDPTAGGQGTGELFF. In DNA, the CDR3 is TGTACCAGCAGCGACCCGACGGCGGGAGGGCAAGGCACCGGGGAGCTGTTTTTT.

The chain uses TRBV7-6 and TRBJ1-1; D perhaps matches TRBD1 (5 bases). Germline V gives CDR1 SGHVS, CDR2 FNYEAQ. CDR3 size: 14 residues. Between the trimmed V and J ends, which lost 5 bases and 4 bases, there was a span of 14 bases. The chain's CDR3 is CASSMGRGFTEAFF. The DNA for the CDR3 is TGTGCCAGCAGCATGGGGCGGGGGTTCACTGAAGCTTTCTTT. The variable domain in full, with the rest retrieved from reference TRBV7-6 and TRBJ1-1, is GAGVSQSPRYKVTKRGQDVALRCDPISGHVSLYWYRQALGQGPEFLTYFNYEAQQDKSGLPNDRFSAERPEGSISTLTIQRTEQRDSAMYRCASSMGRGFTEAFFGQGTRLTVV.

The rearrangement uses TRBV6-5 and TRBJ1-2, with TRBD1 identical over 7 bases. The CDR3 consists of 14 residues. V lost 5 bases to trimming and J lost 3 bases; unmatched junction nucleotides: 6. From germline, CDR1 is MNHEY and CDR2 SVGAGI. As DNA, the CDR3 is TGTGCCAGCAGTACCAGGGGGTTGGACTATGGCTACACCTTC. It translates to CASSTRGLDYGYTF.

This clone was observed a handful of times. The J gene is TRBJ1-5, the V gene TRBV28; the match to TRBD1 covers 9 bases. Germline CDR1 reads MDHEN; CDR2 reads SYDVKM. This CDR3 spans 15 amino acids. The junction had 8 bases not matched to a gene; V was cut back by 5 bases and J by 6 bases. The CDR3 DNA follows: TGTGCCAGCAGTCCTACGGACAGGGGAGGTCAGCCCCAGCATTTT. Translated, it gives CASSPTDRGGQPQHF.

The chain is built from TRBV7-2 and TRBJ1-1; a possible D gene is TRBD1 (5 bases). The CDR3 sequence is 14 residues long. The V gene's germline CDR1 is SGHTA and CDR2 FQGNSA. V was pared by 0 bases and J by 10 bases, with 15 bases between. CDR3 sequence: CASSLADVGLGAFF. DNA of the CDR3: TGTGCCAGCAGCTTAGCCGACGTGGGACTGGGAGCTTTCTTT.

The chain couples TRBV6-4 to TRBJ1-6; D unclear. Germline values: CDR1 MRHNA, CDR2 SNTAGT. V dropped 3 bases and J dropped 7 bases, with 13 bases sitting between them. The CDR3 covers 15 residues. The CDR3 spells CASSEGATTNSPLHF. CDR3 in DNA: TGTGCCAGCAGTGAGGGAGCGACTACAAATTCACCCCTCCACTTT.

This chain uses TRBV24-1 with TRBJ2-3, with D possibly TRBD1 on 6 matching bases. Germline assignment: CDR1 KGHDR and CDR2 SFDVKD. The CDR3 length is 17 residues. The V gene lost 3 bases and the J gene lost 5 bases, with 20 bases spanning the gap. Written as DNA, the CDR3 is TGTGCCACCAGTGATCGACAGGTCCCCTCACTGGGAGATACGCAGTATTTT. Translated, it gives CATSDRQVPSLGDTQYF.

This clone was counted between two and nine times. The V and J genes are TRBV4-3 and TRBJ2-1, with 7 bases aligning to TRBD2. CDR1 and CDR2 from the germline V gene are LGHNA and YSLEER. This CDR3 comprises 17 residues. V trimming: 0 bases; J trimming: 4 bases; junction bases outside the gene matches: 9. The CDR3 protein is CASSQDLPSGIYNEQFF. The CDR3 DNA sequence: TGCGCCAGCAGCCAAGATTTGCCTAGCGGAATATACAATGAGCAGTTCTTC.

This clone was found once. This CDR3 reads CASSAGQGMSTGELFF. CDR3 DNA: TGCGCCAGCAGCGCGGGACAGGGGATGAGCACCGGGGAGCTGTTTTTT. The chain joins TRBV5-1 to TRBJ2-2, with 10 bases identical to TRBD1. The CDR3 loop spans 16 amino acids. V shed 4 bases and J 4 bases; nucleotides not matched to a gene: 7. Germline loops: CDR1 SGHRS, CDR2 YFSETQ.

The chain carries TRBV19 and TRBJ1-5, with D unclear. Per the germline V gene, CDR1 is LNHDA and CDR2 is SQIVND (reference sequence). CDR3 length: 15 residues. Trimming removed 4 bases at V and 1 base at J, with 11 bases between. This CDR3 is CASSRFFESNQPQHF. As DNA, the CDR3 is TGTGCCAGTAGTAGGTTCTTCGAGAGCAATCAGCCCCAGCATTTT.

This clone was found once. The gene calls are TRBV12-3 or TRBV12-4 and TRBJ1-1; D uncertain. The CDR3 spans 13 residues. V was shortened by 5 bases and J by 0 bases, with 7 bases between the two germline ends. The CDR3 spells CASSLQLNTEAFF. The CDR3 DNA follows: TGTGCCAGCAGTCTACAGTTGAACACTGAAGCTTTCTTT.

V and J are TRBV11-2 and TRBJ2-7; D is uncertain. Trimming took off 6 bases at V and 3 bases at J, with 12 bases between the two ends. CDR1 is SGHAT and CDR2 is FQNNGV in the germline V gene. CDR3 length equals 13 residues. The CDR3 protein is CASSPGPFYEQYF. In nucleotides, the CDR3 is TGTGCCAGCAGTCCAGGCCCCTTCTACGAGCAGTACTTC.

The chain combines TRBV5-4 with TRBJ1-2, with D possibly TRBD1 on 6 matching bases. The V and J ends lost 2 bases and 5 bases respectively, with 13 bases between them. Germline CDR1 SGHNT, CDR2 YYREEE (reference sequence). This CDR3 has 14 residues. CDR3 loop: CASSFPDRPYGYTF. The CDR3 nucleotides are TGTGCCAGCAGCTTTCCCGACAGGCCTTATGGCTACACCTTC.

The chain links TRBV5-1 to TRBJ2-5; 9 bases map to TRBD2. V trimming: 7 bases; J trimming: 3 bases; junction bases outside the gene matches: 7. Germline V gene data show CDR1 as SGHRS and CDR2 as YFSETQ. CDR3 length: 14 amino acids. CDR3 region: CASSGVAGEETQYF. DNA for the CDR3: TGCGCCAGCTCGGGGGTAGCGGGAGAAGAGACCCAGTACTTC. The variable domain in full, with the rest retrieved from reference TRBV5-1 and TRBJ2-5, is KAGVTQTPRYLIKTRGQQVTLSCSPISGHRSVSWYQQTPGQGLQFLFEYFSETQRNKGNFPGRFSGRQFSNSRSEMNVSTLELGDSALYLCASSGVAGEETQYFGPGTRLLVL.

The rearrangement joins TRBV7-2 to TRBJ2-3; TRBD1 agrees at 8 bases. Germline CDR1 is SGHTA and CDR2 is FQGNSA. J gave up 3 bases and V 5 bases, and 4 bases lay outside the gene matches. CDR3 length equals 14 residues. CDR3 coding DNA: TGTGCCAGCAGCGCCGGGACAGGTACAGATACGCAGTATTTT. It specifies CASSAGTGTDTQYF.